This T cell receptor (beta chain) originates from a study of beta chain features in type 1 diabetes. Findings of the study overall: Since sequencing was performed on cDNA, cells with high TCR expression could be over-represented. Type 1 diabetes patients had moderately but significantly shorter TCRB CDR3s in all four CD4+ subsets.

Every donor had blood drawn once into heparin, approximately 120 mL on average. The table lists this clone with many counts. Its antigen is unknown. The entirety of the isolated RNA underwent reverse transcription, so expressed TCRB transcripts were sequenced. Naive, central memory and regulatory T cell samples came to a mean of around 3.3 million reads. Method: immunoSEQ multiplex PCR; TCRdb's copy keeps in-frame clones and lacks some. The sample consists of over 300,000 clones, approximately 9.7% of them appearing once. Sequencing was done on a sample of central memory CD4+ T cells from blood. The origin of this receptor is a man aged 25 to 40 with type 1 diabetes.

This chain's CDR3 is CASSASGTGKRPNTF. CDR3 in DNA: TGTGCCAGCAGTGCCTCCGGGACAGGGAAACGTCCTAACACCTTC. The V and J genes are TRBV28 and TRBJ1-2; 9 bases agree with TRBD1. The junction had 16 bases not matched to a gene; V was cut back by 5 bases and J by 12 bases. This CDR3 has 15 residues. Germline V lookup: CDR1 MDHEN, CDR2 SYDVKM.